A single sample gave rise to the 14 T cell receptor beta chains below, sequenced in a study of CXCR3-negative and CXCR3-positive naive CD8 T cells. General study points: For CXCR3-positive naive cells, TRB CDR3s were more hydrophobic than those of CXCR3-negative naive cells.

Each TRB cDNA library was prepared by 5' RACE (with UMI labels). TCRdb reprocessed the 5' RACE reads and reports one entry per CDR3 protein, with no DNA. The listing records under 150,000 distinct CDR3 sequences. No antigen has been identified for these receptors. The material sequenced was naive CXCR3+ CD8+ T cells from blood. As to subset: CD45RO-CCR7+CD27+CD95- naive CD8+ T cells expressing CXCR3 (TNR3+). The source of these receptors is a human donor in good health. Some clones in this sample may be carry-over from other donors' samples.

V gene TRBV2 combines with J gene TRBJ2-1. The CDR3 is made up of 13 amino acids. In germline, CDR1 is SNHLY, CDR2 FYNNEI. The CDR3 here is CAGSLSPYNEQFF.

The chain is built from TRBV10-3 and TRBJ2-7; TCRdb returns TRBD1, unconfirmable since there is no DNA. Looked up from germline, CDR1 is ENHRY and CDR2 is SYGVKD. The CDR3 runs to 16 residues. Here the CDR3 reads CAISSSGQGGPYEQYF.

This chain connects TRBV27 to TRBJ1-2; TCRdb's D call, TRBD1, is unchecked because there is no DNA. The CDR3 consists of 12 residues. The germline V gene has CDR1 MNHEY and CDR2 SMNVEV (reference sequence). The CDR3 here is CASRGQNYGYTF.

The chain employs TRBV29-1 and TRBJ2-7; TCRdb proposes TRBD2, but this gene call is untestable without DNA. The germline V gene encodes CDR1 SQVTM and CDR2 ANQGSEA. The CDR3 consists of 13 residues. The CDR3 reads CSAAGTSAYEQYF.

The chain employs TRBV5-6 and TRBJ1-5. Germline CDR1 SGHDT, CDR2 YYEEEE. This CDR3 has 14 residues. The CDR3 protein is CASSLSITNQPQHF.

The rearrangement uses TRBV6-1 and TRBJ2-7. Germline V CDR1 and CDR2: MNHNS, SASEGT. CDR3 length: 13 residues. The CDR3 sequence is CASSSSFPYEQYF.

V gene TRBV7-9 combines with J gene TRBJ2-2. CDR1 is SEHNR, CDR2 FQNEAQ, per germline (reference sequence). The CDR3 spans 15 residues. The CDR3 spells CASSLEYGNTGELFF.

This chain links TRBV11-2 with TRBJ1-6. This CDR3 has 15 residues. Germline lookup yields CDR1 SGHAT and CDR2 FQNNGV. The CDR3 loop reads CASSLGSDYNSPLHF.

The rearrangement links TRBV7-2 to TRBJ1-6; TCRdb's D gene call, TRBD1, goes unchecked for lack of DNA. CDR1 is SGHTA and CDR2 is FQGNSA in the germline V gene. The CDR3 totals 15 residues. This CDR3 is CASTPETGLHSPLHF.

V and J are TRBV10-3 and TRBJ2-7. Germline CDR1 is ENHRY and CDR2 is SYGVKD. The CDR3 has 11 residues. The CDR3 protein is CAISASAEQYF.

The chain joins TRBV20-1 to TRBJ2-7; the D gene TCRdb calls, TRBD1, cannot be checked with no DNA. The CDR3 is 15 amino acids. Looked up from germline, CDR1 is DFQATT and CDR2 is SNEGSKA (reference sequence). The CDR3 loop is CSARATSWAGYEQYF.

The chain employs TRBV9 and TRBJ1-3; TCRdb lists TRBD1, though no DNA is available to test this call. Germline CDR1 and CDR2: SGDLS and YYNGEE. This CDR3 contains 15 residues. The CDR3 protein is CASSQGGSSGNTIYF.

The CDR3 protein is CASSGGISFGYTF. The chain employs TRBV25-1 and TRBJ1-2; the D gene TCRdb calls, TRBD1, cannot be checked with no DNA. This CDR3 contains 13 residues. Germline V lookup: CDR1 MGHDK, CDR2 SYGVNS.

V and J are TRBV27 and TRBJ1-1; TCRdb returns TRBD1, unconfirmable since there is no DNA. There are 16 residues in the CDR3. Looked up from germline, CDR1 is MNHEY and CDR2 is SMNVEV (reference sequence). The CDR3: CASPSLQGWGNTEAFF.